The text below deals with one T cell receptor (beta chain). Its matching antigen is unknown. The donors were members of the approximately 120-subject validation cohort (separate from the approximately 670-subject first cohort). The data belong to a study of cytomegalovirus exposure and HLA in healthy donors. Sequenced by immunoSEQ multiplex PCR; TCRdb stores in-frame clones only, minus some. This sample has 86,000 or so clones; 90% to 96% occur once, and the top ten carry 1.5% to 2%. Germline lookup yields CDR1 ENHRY and CDR2 SYGVKD. The CDR3 is 14 residues long. The V and J ends lost 3 bases and 4 bases, in that order; junction bases with no gene match: 4. Findings and limits, study-wide: Cytomegalovirus status was reportedly diagnosed by the classifier with high specificity and sensitivity.

The origin of this receptor is a man aged 18 to 29 in good health and CMV-seropositive. The sequenced material came from PBMCs. The rearrangement joins TRBV10-3 to TRBJ2-3; 7 bases line up with TRBD1. The CDR3 reads CAISDRGTADTQYF. CDR3 in DNA: TGTGCCATCAGTGACAGGGGGACAGCAGATACGCAGTATTTT.